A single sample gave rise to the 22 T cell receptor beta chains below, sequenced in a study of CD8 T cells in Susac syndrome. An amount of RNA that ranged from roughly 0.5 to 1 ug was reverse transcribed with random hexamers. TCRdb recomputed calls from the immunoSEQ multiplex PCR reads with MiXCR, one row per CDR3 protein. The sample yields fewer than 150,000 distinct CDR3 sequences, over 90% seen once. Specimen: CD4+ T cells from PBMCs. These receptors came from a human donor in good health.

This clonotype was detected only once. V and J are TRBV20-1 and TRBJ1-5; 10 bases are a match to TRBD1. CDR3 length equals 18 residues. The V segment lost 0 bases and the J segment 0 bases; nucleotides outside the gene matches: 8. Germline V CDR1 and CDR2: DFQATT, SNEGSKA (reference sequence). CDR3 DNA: TGCAGTGCTAGAGATTTGGACAGGGGGGCTTTTAGCAATCAGCCCCAGCATTTT. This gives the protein CSARDLDRGAFSNQPQHF.

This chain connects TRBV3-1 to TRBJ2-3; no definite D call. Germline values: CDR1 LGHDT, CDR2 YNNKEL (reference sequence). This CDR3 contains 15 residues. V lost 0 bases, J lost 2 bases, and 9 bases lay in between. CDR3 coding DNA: TGTGCCAGCAGCCAAGAAGTCCAGCCCACAGATACGCAGTATTTT. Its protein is CASSQEVQPTDTQYF.

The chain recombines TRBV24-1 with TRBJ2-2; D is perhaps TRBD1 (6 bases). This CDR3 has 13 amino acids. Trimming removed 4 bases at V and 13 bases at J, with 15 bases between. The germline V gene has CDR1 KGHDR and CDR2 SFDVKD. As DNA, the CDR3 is TGTGCCACCAGTGACTTTACAGGGCTGGGGCTGTTTTTT. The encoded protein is CATSDFTGLGLFF.

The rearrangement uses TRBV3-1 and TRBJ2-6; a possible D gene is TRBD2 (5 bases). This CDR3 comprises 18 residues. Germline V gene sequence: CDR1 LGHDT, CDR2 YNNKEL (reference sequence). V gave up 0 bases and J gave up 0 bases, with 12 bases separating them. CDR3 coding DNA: TGTGCCAGCAGCCAAGATTTGCCGGGGATCTCTGGGGCCAACGTCCTGACTTTC. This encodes CASSQDLPGISGANVLTF.

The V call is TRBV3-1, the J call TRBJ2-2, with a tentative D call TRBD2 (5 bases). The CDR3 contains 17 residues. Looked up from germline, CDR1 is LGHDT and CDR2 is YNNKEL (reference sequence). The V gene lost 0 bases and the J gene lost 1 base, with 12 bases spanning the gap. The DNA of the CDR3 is TGTGCCAGCAGCCAAGAAGGTCTAGCCTTGAACACCGGGGAGCTGTTTTTT. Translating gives CASSQEGLALNTGELFF.

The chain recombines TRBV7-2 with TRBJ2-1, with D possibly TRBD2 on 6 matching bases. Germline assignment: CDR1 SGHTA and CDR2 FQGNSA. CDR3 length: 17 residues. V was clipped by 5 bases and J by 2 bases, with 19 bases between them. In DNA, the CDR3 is TGTGCCAGCAGCCCGGACTGGGCGGGGCTAGCCTACAATGAGCAGTTCTTC. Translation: CASSPDWAGLAYNEQFF.

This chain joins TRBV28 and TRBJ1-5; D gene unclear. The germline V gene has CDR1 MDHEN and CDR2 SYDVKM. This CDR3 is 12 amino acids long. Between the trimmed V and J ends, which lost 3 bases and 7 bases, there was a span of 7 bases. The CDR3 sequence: CASSLRRQPQHF. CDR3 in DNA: TGTGCCAGCAGTTTGCGACGGCAGCCCCAGCATTTT.

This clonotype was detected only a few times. CDR3 region: CASSKSGRYEQYF. Written as DNA, the CDR3 is TGTGCCAGTAGTAAGAGCGGGCGATACGAGCAGTACTTC. The chain has TRBV19 and TRBJ2-7; D might be TRBD2 (6 bases). Germline lookup yields CDR1 LNHDA and CDR2 SQIVND (reference sequence). The CDR3 extends over 13 amino acids. Between the trimmed V and J ends, which lost 4 bases and 4 bases, there was a span of 11 bases.

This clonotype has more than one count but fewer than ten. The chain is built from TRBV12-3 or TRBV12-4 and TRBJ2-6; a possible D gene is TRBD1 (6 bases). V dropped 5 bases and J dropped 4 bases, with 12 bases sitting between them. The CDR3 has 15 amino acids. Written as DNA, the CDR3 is TGTGCCAGCAGTCTCAGGGGAACCGGGGCCAACGTCCTGACTTTC. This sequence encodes CASSLRGTGANVLTF.

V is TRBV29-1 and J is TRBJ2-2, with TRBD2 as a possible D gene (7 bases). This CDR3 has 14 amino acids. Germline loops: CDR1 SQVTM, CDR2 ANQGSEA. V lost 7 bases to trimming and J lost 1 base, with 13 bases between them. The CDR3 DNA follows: TGCAGCGCCTGGGAGGGGGTGAACACCGGGGAGCTGTTTTTT. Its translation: CSAWEGVNTGELFF.

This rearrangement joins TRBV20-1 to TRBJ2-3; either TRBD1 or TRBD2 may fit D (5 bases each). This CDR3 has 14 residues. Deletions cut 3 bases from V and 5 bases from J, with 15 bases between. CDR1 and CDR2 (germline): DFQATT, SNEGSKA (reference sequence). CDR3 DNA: TGCAGTGCTAGCCGGGACGGATCGAGAGATACGCAGTATTTT. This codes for CSASRDGSRDTQYF.

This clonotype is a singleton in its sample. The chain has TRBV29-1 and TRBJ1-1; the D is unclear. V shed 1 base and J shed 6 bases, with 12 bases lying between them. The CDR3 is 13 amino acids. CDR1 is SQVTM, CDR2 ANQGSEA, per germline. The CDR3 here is CSVEAGVLAEAFF. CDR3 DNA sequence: TGCAGCGTTGAAGCGGGTGTTCTCGCTGAAGCTTTCTTT.

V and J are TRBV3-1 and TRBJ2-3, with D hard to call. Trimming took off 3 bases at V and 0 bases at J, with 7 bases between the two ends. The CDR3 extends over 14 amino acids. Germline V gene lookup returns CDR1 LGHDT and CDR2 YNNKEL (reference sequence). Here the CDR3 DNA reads TGTGCCAGCAGCCATCCCCCAAGCACAGATACGCAGTATTTT. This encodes CASSHPPSTDTQYF.

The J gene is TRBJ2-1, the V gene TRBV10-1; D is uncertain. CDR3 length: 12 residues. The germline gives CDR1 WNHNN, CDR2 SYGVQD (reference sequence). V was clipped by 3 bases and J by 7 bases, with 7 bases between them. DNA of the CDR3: TGCGCCAGCAGTGATGGGCGGAATGAGCAGTTCTTC. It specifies CASSDGRNEQFF.

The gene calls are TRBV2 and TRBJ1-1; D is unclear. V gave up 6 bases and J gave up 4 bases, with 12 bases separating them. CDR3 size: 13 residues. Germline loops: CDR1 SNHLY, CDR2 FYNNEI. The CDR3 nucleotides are TGTGCCAGCAGCCCTAATGGGGTCACTGAAGCTTTCTTT. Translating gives CASSPNGVTEAFF.

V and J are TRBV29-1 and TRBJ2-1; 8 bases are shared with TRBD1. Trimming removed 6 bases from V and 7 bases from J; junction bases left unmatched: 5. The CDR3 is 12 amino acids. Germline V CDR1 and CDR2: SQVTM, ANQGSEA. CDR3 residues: CSVPGQGNEQFF. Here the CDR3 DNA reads TGCAGCGTCCCTGGACAGGGAAATGAGCAGTTCTTC.

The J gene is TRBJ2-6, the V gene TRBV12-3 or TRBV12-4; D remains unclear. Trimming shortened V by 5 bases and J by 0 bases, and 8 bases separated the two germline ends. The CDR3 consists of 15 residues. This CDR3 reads CASSPTGSGANVLTF. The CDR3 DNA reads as TGTGCCAGCAGTCCGACGGGCTCTGGGGCCAACGTCCTGACTTTC.

The CDR3: CASSPRRDSGYTF. CDR3 sequence (DNA): TGTGCCAGCAGTCCTCGACGGGACAGTGGCTACACCTTC. This chain connects TRBV6-4 to TRBJ1-2, with 7 bases that match TRBD1. CDR1 and CDR2 (germline): MRHNA, SNTAGT. This CDR3 has 13 amino acids. V trimming: 5 bases; J trimming: 7 bases; junction bases outside the gene matches: 7.

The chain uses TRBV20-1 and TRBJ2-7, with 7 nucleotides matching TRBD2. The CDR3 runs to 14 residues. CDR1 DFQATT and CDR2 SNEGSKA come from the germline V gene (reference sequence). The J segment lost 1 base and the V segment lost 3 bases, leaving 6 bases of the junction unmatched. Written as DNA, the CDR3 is TGCAGTGCTAGTCCCAGCGGGGCTTCCTACGAGCAGTACTTC. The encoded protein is CSASPSGASYEQYF.

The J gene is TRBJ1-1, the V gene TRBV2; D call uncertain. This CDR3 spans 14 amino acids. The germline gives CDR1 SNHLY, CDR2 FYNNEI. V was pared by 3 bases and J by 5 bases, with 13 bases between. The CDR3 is CASSEARVGTEAFF. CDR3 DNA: TGTGCCAGCAGTGAGGCTAGGGTTGGAACTGAAGCTTTCTTT. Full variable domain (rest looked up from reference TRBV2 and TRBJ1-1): EPEVTQTPSHQVTQMGQEVILRCVPISNHLYFYWYRQILGQKVEFLVSFYNNEISEKSEIFDDQFSVERPDGSNFTLKIRSTKLEDSAMYFCASSEARVGTEAFFGQGTRLTVV.

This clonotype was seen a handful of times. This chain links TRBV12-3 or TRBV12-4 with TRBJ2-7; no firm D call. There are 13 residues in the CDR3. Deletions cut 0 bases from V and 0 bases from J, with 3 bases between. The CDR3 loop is CASSLAVSYEQYF. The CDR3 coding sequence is TGTGCCAGCAGTTTAGCGGTCTCCTACGAGCAGTACTTC.

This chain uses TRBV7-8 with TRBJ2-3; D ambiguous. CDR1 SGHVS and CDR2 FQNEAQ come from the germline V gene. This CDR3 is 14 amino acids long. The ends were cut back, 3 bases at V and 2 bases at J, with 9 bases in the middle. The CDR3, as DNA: TGTGCCAGCAGCTTTCGTCAGAACACAGATACGCAGTATTTT. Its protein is CASSFRQNTDTQYF.